One and the same sample provided the 23 T cell receptor beta chains below, sequenced in a study of naive and memory T cell subsets. Findings and limits, study-wide: A few larger clonotypes appeared in naive repertoires, especially CD8, possibly memory cells re-expressing CD45RA.

These receptors' targets are unknown. An equimolar mix of two oligonucleotides served as the beta constant-region primer for TRBC1 and TRBC2. The ligated cDNA underwent four PCR rounds using SP2 and nested alpha and beta constant-region primers. One entry per CDR3 protein, called by TCRdb with MiXCR from the UMI-ligation and nested PCR reads. The repertoire has some 110,000 distinct CDR3 sequences, roughly 15% of them found once; the top ten carry roughly 2.8%. The specimen sequenced was naive CD8+ T cells from blood. The receptors here all came from a human donor in good health.

This clonotype was found many times. The rearrangement joins TRBV6-1 to TRBJ1-2; TRBD1 matches at 7 bases. Trimming took 3 bases from V and 7 from J; bases not matched to a gene: 11. The CDR3 totals 15 residues. Germline values: CDR1 MNHNS, CDR2 SASEGT. CDR3 DNA: TGTGCCAGCAGTGACTTTCCTGCAGGGGGAAGTGGCTACACCTTC. Its translation is CASSDFPAGGSGYTF.

V gene TRBV24-1 combines with J gene TRBJ2-3; 15 nucleotides match TRBD2. Germline V gives CDR1 KGHDR, CDR2 SFDVKD. Losses at the gene ends were 9 bases for V and 0 bases for J; bases not matched to a gene: 6. This CDR3 region has 17 residues. The CDR3 region is CATGGTSGRLSTDTQYF. CDR3 in DNA: TGTGCCACCGGAGGGACTAGCGGGAGGCTAAGCACAGATACGCAGTATTTT.

V usage is TRBV24-1 and J usage is TRBJ2-1, with 7 bases fitting TRBD1. CDR3 size: 13 residues. V was pared by 10 bases and J by 5 bases, with 7 bases of the junction left unmatched. Germline V lookup: CDR1 KGHDR, CDR2 SFDVKD. The CDR3, as DNA: TGTGCCACAGAAACAGGGGCTAACAATGAGCAGTTCTTC. The encoded protein is CATETGANNEQFF.

The gene calls are TRBV29-1 and TRBJ1-1; D perhaps matches TRBD1 (5 bases). The germline V and J ends were trimmed by 4 bases and 1 base, with 10 bases remaining between them. CDR3 length equals 13 residues. The germline V gene encodes CDR1 SQVTM and CDR2 ANQGSEA. The CDR3 nucleotides read TGCAGCGTTGTCCCTACAGGGAACACTGAAGCTTTCTTT. This encodes CSVVPTGNTEAFF.

This clonotype was counted a few times. The genes are TRBV4-2 and TRBJ2-1; D ambiguous. CDR1 is LGHNA, CDR2 YNFKEQ, per germline. Trimming cost V 1 base and J 0 bases, with 10 bases left between them. The CDR3 has 16 amino acids. The CDR3: CASSQGSTSSYNEQFF. The CDR3 DNA reads TGTGCCAGCAGCCAAGGCAGCACCAGCTCCTACAATGAGCAGTTCTTC.

This clonotype was seen only a few times. The V gene is TRBV10-3, the J gene TRBJ2-1; D gene uncertain. V was clipped by 6 bases and J by 8 bases, with 14 bases between them. CDR3 length: 13 residues. The V gene's germline CDR1 is ENHRY and CDR2 SYGVKD. DNA of the CDR3: TGTGCCATCAGCAGACCTTATAATGATGAGCAGTTCTTC. This sequence encodes CAISRPYNDEQFF.

This clonotype was picked up a small number of times. The chain is built from TRBV25-1 and TRBJ2-2; unclear D gene. Germline-derived CDR1 and CDR2 are MGHDK and SYGVNS. The CDR3 sequence is 16 residues long. With 1 base removed from V and 2 bases from J, the gap between germline ends came to 11 bases. DNA of the CDR3: TGTGCCAGCAGTGAATCGGCAGGCCATAACACCGGGGAGCTGTTTTTT. This encodes CASSESAGHNTGELFF.

The rearrangement links TRBV29-1 to TRBJ2-7, with 8 bases that match TRBD1. V gave up 0 bases and J gave up 0 bases; unmatched junction bases: 1. CDR1 and CDR2 (germline): SQVTM, ANQGSEA. This CDR3 is built from 14 residues. Written as DNA, the CDR3 is TGCAGCGTTGAAGATGGACAGGGCTCCTACGAGCAGTACTTC. It translates to CSVEDGQGSYEQYF.

The chain employs TRBV11-2 and TRBJ2-2, with D hard to call. The germline gives CDR1 SGHAT, CDR2 FQNNGV. Deletions cut 1 base from V and 4 bases from J, with 7 bases between. The CDR3 is 14 amino acids. CDR3: CASSLVASTGELFF. As DNA, the CDR3 is TGTGCCAGCAGCTTAGTGGCTAGCACCGGGGAGCTGTTTTTT. Looking up the rest from reference TRBV11-2 and TRBJ2-2 gives the full variable domain: EAGVAQSPRYKIIEKRQSVAFWCNPISGHATLYWYQQILGQGPKLLIQFQNNGVVDDSQLPKDRFSAERLKGVDSTLKIQPAKLEDSAVYLCASSLVASTGELFFGEGSRLTVL.

This clonotype was found many times. The rearrangement links TRBV12-3 or TRBV12-4 to TRBJ1-5; D not certain. This CDR3 contains 15 residues. With 6 bases removed from V and 1 base from J, the gap between germline ends came to 13 bases. DNA for the CDR3: TGTGCCAGCAGCCGTAGCCAGGCCAGCAATCAGCCCCAGCATTTT. It yields the protein CASSRSQASNQPQHF.

This clonotype has just a few counts. This chain connects TRBV5-1 to TRBJ2-2, with D possibly TRBD1 on 5 matching bases. Germline CDR1 reads SGHRS; CDR2 reads YFSETQ. This CDR3 is built from 17 residues. Trimming stripped 0 bases from V and 5 bases from J, with 17 bases between. CDR3 in DNA: TGCGCCAGCAGCTTGGCCAGGGAACCCTCCTTGACCGGGGAGCTGTTTTTT. As protein: CASSLAREPSLTGELFF.

This CDR3 is CASSLTAETYEQYF. The CDR3 DNA sequence: TGTGCCAGCAGTTTAACGGCAGAAACCTACGAGCAGTACTTC. The chain joins TRBV27 to TRBJ2-7; no clear D gene. Germline lookup yields CDR1 MNHEY and CDR2 SMNVEV (reference sequence). This CDR3 has 14 amino acids. V lost 2 bases to trimming and J lost 2 bases, with 10 bases between them.

A few counts support this clonotype. V and J are TRBV9 and TRBJ2-1; D gene unclear. The V end lost 3 bases, the J end lost 6 bases, and 10 bases lay between the germline ends. The CDR3 contains 13 residues. Germline V gene data show CDR1 as SGDLS and CDR2 as YYNGEE. This CDR3 is CASSAPRSNEQFF. CDR3 sequence (DNA): TGTGCCAGCAGCGCCCCCCGTAGCAATGAGCAGTTCTTC.

This clonotype has ten or more counts. The CDR3: CSVATGSTNEKLFF. DNA of the CDR3: TGCAGCGTCGCCACAGGGTCAACTAATGAAAAACTGTTTTTT. This chain uses TRBV29-1 with TRBJ1-4; weak D call: TRBD1 (6 bases). Between the trimmed V and J ends, which lost 6 bases and 0 bases, there was a span of 11 bases. Germline CDR1 reads SQVTM; CDR2 reads ANQGSEA. The CDR3 length is 14 residues.

The rearrangement uses TRBV11-2 and TRBJ2-3, with TRBD2 matching over 12 bases. Germline trimming cut 0 bases from V and 2 bases from J; bases unmatched to any gene: 3. The CDR3 spans 17 residues. Looked up from germline, CDR1 is SGHAT and CDR2 is FQNNGV. As DNA, the CDR3 is TGTGCCAGCAGCTTAGATGGACTAGCGGGGTACACAGATACGCAGTATTTT. Translated: CASSLDGLAGYTDTQYF. Using reference TRBV11-2 and TRBJ2-3 for the parts outside the CDR3, the full variable domain is EAGVAQSPRYKIIEKRQSVAFWCNPISGHATLYWYQQILGQGPKLLIQFQNNGVVDDSQLPKDRFSAERLKGVDSTLKIQPAKLEDSAVYLCASSLDGLAGYTDTQYFGPGTRLTVL.

This clonotype appeared many times. The rearrangement uses TRBV4-2 and TRBJ2-3; D not certain. In germline, CDR1 is LGHNA, CDR2 YNFKEQ. V lost 5 bases, J lost 1 base, and 7 bases lay in between. The CDR3 length is 13 residues. CDR3 sequence: CASSSSGTDTQYF. CDR3 nucleotide sequence: TGTGCCAGCAGCTCCTCAGGCACAGATACGCAGTATTTT.

This clonotype showed up many times. CDR3 DNA: TGTGCCAGCAGCGTATCGGGACAGGGGGAACTCGAAGCTTTCTTT. Amino acid sequence: CASSVSGQGELEAFF. The chain is built from TRBV9 and TRBJ1-1; 11 nucleotides align to TRBD1. Unmatched junction bases numbered 7, after V lost 1 base and J lost 8 bases. The CDR3 contains 15 residues. Germline CDR1 and CDR2: SGDLS and YYNGEE.

The chain has TRBV7-9 and TRBJ2-6, with D unresolved. CDR1 is SEHNR, CDR2 FQNEAQ, per germline (reference sequence). V lost 5 bases and J lost 12, with 17 bases in between. CDR3 length equals 14 residues. DNA for the CDR3: TGTGCCAGCAGCCCCCCAGGCGCCTCGGGCGTCCTGACTTTC. It encodes CASSPPGASGVLTF.

This rearrangement joins TRBV12-3 or TRBV12-4 to TRBJ2-5; 7 bases align to TRBD1. V shed 4 bases, J shed 3 bases, and the junction held 8 bases outside the gene matches. The CDR3 consists of 15 residues. The CDR3 loop reads CASSSRKGAEETQYF. The CDR3 DNA sequence: TGTGCCAGCAGTTCTCGAAAGGGGGCAGAAGAGACCCAGTACTTC.

V gene TRBV9 combines with J gene TRBJ2-1, with D perhaps matching TRBD2 (5 bases). This CDR3 is built from 14 residues. V was pared by 2 bases and J by 0 bases, with 6 bases between. Germline lookup yields CDR1 SGDLS and CDR2 YYNGEE. The CDR3 region is CASSVRDSYNEQFF. The CDR3 nucleotides read TGTGCCAGCAGCGTCCGGGACTCCTACAATGAGCAGTTCTTC.

This CDR3 reads CASSHQGPNTEAFF. Written as DNA, the CDR3 is TGTGCCAGCAGCCATCAGGGACCGAACACTGAAGCTTTCTTT. This sequence joins TRBV7-2 and TRBJ1-1; possibly TRBD1 for D (5 bases). This CDR3 contains 14 residues. With 5 bases removed from V and 1 base from J, the gap between germline ends came to 11 bases. Germline V CDR1 and CDR2: SGHTA, FQGNSA.

This clonotype was observed a few times. The J gene is TRBJ2-7, the V gene TRBV15; D may be TRBD1 (5 bases). The V end lost 0 bases, the J end lost 5 bases, and 8 bases lay between the germline ends. The germline V gene has CDR1 LNHNV and CDR2 YYDKDF (reference sequence). The CDR3 loop spans 13 amino acids. This CDR3 is CATSRDSRDEQYF. The CDR3 nucleotides are TGTGCCACCAGCAGAGATTCCAGGGACGAGCAGTACTTC.

The chain recombines TRBV5-6 with TRBJ2-1; no clear D gene. The germline CDR1 and CDR2 sequences are SGHDT and YYEEEE. The length of the CDR3 is 13 residues. Deletions cut 3 bases from V and 3 bases from J, with 7 bases between. The CDR3 loop reads CASSSQDYNEQFF. DNA for the CDR3: TGTGCCAGCAGCTCCCAAGACTACAATGAGCAGTTCTTC. Full variable domain (missing parts from reference TRBV5-6 and TRBJ2-1): DAGVTQSPTHLIKTRGQQVTLRCSPKSGHDTVSWYQQALGQGPQFIFQYYEEEERQRGNFPDRFSGHQFPNYSSELNVNALLLGDSALYLCASSSQDYNEQFFGPGTRLTVL.